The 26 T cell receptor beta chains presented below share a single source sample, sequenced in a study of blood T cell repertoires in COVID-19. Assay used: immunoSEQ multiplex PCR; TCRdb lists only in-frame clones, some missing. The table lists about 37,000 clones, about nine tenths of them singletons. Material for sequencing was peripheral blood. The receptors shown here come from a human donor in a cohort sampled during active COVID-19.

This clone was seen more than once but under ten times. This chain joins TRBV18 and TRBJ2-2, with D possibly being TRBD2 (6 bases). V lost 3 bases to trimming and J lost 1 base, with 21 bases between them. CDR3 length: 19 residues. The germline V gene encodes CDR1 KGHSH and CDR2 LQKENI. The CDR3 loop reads CASSPLDPGTLRNTGELFF. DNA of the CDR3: TGTGCCAGCTCACCCCTTGATCCCGGGACTCTTCGGAACACCGGGGAGCTGTTTTTT.

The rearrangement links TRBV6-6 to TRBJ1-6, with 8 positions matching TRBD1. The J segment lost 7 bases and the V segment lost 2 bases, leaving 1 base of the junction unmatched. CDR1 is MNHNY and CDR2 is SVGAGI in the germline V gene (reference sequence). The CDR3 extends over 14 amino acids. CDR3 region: CASSYDRGNSPLHF. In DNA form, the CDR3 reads TGTGCCAGCAGTTACGACAGGGGAAATTCACCCCTCCACTTT.

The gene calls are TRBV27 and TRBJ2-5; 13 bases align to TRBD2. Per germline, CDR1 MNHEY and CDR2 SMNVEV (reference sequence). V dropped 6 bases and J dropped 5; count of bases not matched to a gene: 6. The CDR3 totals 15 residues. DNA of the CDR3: TGTGCCAGCAGCCTGACGACTAGCGGGGGGGAGACCCAGTACTTC. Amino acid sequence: CASSLTTSGGETQYF.

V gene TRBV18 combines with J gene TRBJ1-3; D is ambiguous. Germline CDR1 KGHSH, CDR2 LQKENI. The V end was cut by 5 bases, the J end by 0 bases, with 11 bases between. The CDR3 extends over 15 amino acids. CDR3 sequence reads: CASSGDLSSGNTIYF. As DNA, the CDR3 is TGTGCCAGCTCAGGAGACCTAAGCTCTGGAAACACCATATATTTT.

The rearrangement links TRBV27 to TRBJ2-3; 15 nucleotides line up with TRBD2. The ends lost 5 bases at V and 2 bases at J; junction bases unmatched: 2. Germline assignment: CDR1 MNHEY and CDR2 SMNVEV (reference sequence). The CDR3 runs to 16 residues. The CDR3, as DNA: TGTGCCAGCAGTGGACTAGCGGGGGGGTTCACAGATACGCAGTATTTT. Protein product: CASSGLAGGFTDTQYF.

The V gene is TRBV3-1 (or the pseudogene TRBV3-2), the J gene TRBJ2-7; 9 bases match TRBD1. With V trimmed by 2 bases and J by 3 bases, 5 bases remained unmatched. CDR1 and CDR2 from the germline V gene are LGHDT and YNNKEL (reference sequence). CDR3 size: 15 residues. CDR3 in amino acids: CASSQPGTGRYEQYF. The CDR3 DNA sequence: TGTGCCAGCAGCCAACCGGGGACAGGGCGCTACGAGCAGTACTTC.

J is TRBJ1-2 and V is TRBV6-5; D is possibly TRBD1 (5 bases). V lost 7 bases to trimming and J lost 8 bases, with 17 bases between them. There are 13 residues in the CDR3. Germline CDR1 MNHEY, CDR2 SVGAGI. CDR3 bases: TGTGCCAGCACCTCGGTGTCACAGGCCGGCTACACCTTC. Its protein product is CASTSVSQAGYTF.

CDR3 sequence reads: CASSRGASVLTF. CDR3 nucleotides: TGTGCCAGCAGCCGGGGGGCTAGCGTCCTGACTTTC. V and J are TRBV11-2 and TRBJ2-6; D may be TRBD2 (7 bases). The CDR3 consists of 12 residues. Germline CDR1 SGHAT, CDR2 FQNNGV. Trimming pared 5 bases from V and 12 bases from J, leaving 11 bases between.

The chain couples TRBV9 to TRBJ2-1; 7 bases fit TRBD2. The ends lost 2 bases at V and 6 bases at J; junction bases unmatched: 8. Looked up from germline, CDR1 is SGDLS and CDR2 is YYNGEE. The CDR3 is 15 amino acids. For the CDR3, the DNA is TGTGCCAGCAGCGTGGGACTGAGGGAGGGCAATGAGCAGTTCTTC. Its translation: CASSVGLREGNEQFF.

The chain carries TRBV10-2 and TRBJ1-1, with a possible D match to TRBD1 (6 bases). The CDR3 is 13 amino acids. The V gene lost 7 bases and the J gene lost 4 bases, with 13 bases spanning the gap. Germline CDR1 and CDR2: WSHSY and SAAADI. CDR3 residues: CASKSRGGTEAFF. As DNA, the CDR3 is TGCGCCAGCAAGAGCAGGGGCGGCACTGAAGCTTTCTTT.

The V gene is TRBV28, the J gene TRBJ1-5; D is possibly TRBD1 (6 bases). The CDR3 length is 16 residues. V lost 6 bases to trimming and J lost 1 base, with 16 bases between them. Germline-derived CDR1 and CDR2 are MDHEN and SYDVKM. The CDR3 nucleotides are TGTGCCAGCAGGGTAGGGCTACAGGGAAGCAATCAGCCCCAGCATTTT. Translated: CASRVGLQGSNQPQHF.

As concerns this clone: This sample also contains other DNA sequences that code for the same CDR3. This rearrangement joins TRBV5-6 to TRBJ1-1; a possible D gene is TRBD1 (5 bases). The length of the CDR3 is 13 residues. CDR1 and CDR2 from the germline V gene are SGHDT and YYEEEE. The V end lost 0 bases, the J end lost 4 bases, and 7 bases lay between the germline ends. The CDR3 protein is CASSLGGGTEAFF. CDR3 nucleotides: TGTGCCAGCAGCTTGGGGGGGGGCACTGAAGCTTTCTTT.

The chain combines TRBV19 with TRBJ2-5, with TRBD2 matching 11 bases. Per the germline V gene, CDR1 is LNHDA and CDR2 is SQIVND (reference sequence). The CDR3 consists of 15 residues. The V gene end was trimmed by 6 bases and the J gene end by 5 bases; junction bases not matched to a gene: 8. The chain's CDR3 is CASSRTSGSKETQYF. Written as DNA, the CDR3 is TGTGCCAGTAGCCGTACTAGCGGGAGTAAGGAGACCCAGTACTTC.

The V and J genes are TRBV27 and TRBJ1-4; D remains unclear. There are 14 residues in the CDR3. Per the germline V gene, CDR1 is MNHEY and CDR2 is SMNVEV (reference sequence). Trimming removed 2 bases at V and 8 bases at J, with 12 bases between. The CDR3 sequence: CASSLGGYGEKLFF. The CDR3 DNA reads TGTGCCAGCAGTTTAGGCGGTTACGGGGAAAAACTGTTTTTT.

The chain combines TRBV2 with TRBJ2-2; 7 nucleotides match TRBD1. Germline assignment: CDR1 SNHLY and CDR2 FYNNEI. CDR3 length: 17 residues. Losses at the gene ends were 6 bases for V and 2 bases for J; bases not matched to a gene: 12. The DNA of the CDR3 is TGTGCCAGCAGCCTCGACAGGGAGCGTCTCAACACCGGGGAGCTGTTTTTT. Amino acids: CASSLDRERLNTGELFF.

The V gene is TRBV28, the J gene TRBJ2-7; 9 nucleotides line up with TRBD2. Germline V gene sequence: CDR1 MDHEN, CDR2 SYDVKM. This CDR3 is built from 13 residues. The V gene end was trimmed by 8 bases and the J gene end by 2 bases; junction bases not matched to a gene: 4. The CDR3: CASFSGSPYEQYF. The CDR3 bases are TGTGCCAGCTTTAGCGGGAGCCCCTACGAGCAGTACTTC.

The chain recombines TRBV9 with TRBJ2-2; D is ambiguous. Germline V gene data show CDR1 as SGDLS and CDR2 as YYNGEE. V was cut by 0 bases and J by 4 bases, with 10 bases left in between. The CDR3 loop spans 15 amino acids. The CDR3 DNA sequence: TGTGCCAGCAGCGTAGGGTCTCTAGGCACCGGGGAGCTGTTTTTT. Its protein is CASSVGSLGTGELFF.

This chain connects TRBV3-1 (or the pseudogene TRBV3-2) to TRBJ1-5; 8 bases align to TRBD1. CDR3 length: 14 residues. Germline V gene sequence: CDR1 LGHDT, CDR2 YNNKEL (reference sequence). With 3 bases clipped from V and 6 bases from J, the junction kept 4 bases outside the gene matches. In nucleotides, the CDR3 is TGTGCCAGCAGCCAGGACAGGGTAGCTCAGCCCCAGCATTTT. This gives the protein CASSQDRVAQPQHF.

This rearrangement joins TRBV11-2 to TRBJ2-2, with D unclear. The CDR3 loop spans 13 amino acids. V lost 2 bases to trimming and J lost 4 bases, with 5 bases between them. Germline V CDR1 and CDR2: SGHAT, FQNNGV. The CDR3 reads CASSLLSTGELFF. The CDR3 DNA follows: TGTGCCAGCAGCTTACTTAGCACCGGGGAGCTGTTTTTT.

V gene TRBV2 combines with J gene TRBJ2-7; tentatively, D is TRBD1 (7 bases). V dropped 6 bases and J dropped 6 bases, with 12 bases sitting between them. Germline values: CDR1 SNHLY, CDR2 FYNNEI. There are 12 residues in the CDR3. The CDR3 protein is CASRAQGGEQYF. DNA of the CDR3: TGTGCCAGCAGGGCCCAGGGGGGCGAGCAGTACTTC.

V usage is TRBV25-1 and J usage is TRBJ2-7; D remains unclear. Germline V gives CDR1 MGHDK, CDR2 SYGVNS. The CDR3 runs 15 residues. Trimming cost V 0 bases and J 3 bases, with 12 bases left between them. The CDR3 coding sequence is TGTGCCAGCAGTGAATATGCTAGTGGGTACTACGAGCAGTACTTC. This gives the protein CASSEYASGYYEQYF.

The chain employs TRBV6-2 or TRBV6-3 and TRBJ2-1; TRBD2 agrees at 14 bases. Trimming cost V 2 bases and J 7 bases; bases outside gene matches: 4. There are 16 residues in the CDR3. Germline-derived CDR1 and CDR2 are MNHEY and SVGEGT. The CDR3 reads CASSYETSGRENEQFF. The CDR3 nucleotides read TGTGCCAGCAGTTACGAGACTAGCGGGAGGGAAAATGAGCAGTTCTTC.

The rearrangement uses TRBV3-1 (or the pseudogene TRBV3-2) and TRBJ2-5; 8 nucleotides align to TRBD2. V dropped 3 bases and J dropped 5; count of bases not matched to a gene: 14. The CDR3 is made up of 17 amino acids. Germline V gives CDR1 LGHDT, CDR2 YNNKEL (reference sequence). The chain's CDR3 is CASSQEGSGNVRETQYF. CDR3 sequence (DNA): TGTGCCAGCAGCCAGGAAGGTAGCGGGAACGTCCGGGAGACCCAGTACTTC.

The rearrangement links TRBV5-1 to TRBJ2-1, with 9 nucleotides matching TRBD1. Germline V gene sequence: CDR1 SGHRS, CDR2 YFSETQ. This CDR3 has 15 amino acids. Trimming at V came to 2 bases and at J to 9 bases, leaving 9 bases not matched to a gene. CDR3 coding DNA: TGCGCCAGCAGCTTCACAGGGGGCCCCCAATCTGAGCAGTTCTTC. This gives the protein CASSFTGGPQSEQFF.

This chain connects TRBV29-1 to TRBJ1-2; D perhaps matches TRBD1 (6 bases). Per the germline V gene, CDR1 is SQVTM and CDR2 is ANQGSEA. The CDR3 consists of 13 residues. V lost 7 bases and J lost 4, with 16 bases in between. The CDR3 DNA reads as TGCAGCGGCCTCACCGGGACACGCTATGGCTACACCTTC. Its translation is CSGLTGTRYGYTF.

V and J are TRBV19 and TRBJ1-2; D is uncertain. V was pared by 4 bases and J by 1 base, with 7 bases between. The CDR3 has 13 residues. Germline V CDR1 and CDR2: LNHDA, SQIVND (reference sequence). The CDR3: CASSRQDNYGYTF. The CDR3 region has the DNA TGTGCCAGTAGTAGGCAGGATAACTATGGCTACACCTTC.